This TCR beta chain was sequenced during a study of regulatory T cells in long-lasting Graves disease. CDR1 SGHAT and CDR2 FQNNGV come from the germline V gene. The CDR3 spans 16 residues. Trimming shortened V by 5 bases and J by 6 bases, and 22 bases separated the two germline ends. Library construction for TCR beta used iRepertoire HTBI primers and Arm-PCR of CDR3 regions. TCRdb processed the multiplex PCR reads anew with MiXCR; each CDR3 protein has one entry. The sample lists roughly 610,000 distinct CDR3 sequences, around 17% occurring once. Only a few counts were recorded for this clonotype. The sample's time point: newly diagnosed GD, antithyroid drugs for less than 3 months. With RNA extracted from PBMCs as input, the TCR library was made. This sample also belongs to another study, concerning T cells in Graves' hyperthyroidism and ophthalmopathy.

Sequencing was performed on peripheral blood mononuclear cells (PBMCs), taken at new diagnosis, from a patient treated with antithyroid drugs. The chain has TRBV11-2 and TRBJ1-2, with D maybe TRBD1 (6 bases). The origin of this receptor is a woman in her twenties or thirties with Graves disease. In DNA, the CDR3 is TGTGCCAGCAGCCTCGCGGGCTTACAGGGTAGGAATGGCTACACCTTC. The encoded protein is CASSLAGLQGRNGYTF.